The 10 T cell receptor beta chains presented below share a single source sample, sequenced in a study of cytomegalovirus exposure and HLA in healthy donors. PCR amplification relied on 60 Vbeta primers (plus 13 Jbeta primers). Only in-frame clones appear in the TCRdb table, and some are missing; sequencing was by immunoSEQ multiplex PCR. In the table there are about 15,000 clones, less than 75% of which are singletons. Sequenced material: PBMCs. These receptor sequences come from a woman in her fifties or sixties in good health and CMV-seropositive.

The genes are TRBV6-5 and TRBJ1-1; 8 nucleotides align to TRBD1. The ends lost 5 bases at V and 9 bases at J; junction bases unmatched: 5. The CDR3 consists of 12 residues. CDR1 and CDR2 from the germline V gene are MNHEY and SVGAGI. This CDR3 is CASSRRQGQAFF. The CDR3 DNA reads TGTGCCAGCAGTCGACGACAGGGGCAAGCTTTCTTT.

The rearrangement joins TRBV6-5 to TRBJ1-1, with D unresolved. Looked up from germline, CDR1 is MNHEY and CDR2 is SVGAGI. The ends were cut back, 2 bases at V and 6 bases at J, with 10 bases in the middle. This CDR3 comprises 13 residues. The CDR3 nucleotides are TGTGCCAGCAGTTACAACGGGGTTTCTGAAGCTTTCTTT. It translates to CASSYNGVSEAFF.

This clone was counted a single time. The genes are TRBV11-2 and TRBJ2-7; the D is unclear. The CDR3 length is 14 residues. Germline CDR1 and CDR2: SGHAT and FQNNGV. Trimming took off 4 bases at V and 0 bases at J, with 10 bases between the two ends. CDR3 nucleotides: TGTGCCAGCAGCTCCCTCCTAAGCTCCTACGAGCAGTACTTC. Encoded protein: CASSSLLSSYEQYF. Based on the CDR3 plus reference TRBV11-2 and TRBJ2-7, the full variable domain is EAGVAQSPRYKIIEKRQSVAFWCNPISGHATLYWYQQILGQGPKLLIQFQNNGVVDDSQLPKDRFSAERLKGVDSTLKIQPAKLEDSAVYLCASSSLLSSYEQYFGPGTRLTVT.

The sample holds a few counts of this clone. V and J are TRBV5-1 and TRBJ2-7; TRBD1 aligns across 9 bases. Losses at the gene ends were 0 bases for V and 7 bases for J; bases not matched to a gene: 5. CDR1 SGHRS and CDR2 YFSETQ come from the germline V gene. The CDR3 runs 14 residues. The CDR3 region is CASSLGTGVVEQYF. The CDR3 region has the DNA TGCGCCAGCAGCTTGGGGACAGGGGTCGTAGAGCAGTACTTC.

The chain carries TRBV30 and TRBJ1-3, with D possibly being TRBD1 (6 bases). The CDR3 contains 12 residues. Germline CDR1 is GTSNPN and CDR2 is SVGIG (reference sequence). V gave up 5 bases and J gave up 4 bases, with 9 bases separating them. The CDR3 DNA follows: TGTGCCTGGTCGGACAGAGGAAACACCATATATTTT. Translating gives CAWSDRGNTIYF. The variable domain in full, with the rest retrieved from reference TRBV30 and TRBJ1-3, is SQTIHQWPATLVQPVGSPLSLECTVEGTSNPNLYWYRQAAGRGLQLLFYSVGIGQISSEVPQNLSASRPQDRQFILSSKKLLLSDSGFYLCAWSDRGNTIYFGEGSWLTVV.

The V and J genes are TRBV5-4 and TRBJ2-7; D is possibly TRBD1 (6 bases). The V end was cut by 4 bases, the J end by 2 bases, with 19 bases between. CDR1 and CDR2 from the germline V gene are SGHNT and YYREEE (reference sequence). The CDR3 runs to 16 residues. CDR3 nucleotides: TGTGCCAGCAGCCGAGACCACAGGGCCACCCCCTACGAGCAGTACTTC. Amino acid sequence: CASSRDHRATPYEQYF.

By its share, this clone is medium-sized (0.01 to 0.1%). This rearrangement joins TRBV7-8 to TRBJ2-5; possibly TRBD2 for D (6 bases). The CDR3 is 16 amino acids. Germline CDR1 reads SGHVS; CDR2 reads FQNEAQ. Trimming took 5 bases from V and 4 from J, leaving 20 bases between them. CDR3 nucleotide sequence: TGTGCCAGCAGCCCCCGTCTTAGGGAGGTAGTAGAGACCCAGTACTTC. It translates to CASSPRLREVVETQYF.

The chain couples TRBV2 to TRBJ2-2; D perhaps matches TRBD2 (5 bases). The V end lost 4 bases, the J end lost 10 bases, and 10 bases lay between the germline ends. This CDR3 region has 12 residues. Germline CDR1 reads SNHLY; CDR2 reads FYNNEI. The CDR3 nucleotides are TGTGCCAGCAGTGGAGCGGCCTTGGAGCTGTTTTTT. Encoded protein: CASSGAALELFF.

CDR3 coding DNA: TGCGCCAGCAGTCCCAAGCTGACTAGCCATTATACCTACAATGAGCAGTTCTTC. It yields the protein CASSPKLTSHYTYNEQFF. This chain links TRBV4-3 with TRBJ2-1; TRBD2 aligns across 7 bases. This CDR3 has 18 residues. From germline, CDR1 is LGHNA and CDR2 YSLEER. Losses at the gene ends were 6 bases for V and 2 bases for J; bases not matched to a gene: 16.

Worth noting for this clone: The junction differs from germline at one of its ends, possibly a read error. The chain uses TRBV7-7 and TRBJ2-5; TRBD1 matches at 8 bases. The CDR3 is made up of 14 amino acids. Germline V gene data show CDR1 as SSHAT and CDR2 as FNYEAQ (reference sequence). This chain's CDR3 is CASSEGTGQETQYF. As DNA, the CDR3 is TGTGCTAGCAGCGAAGGGACAGGCCAAGAGACCCAGTACTTC. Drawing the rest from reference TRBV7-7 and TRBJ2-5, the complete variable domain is GAGVSQSPRYKVTKRGQDVTLRCDPISSHATLYWYQQALGQGPEFLTYFNYEAQPDKSGLPSDRFSAERPEGSISTLTIQRTEQRDSAMYRCASSEGTGQETQYFGPGTRLLVL.